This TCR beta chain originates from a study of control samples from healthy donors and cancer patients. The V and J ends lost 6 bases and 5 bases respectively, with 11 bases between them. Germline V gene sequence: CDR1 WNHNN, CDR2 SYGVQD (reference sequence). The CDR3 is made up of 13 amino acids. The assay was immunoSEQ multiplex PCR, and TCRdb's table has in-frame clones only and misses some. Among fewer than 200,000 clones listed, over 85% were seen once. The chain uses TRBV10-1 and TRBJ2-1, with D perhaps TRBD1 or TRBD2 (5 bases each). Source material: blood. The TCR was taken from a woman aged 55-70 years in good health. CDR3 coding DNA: TGCGCCAGCAGGGGGGACCGAGACAATGAGCAGTTCTTC. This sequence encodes CASRGDRDNEQFF.